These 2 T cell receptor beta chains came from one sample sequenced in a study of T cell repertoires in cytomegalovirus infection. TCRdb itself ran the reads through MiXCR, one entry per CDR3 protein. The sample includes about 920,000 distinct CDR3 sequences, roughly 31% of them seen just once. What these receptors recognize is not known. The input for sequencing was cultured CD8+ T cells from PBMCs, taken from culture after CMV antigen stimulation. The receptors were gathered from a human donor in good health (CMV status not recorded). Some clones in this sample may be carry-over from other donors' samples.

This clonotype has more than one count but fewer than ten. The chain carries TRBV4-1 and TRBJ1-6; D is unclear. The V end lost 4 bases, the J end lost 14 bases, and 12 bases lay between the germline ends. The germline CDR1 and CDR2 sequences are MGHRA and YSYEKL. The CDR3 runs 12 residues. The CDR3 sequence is CASSLATEALHF. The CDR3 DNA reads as TGCGCCAGCAGCCTAGCTACCGAAGCCCTCCACTTT.

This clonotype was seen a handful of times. The DNA of the CDR3 is TGTGCCACCTCCGCCGGGGACCCGCATGAAAAACTGTTTTTT. Translating gives CATSAGDPHEKLFF. The chain carries TRBV6-5 and TRBJ1-4, with TRBD1 as a possible D gene (5 bases). CDR1 and CDR2 from the germline V gene are MNHEY and SVGAGI. The CDR3 is 14 residues long. V shed 10 bases and J shed 6 bases, with 18 bases lying between them.